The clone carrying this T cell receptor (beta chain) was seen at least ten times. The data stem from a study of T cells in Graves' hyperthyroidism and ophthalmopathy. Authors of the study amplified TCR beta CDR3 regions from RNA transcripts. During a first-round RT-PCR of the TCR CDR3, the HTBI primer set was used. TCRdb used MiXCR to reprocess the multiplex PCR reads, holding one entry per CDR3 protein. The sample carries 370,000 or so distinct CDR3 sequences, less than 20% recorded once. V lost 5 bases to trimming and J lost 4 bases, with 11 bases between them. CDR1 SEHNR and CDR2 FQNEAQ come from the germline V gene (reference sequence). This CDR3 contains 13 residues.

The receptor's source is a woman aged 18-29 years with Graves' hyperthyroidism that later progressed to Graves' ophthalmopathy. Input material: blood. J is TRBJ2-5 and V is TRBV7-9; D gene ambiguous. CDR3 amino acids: CASSPERVETQYF. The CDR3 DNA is TGTGCCAGCAGCCCCGAGAGAGTAGAGACCCAGTACTTC.